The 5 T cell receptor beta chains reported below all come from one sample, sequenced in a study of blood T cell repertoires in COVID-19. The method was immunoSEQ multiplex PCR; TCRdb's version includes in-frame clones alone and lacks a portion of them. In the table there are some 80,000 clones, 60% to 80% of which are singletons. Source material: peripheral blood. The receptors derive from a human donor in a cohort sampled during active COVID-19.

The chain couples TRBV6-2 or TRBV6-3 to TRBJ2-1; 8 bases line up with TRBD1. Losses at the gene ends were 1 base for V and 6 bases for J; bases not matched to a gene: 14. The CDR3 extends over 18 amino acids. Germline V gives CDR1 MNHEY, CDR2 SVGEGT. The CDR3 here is CASSYYWAGGVKLNEQFF. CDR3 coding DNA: TGTGCCAGCAGTTACTACTGGGCAGGGGGCGTCAAGCTCAATGAGCAGTTCTTC.

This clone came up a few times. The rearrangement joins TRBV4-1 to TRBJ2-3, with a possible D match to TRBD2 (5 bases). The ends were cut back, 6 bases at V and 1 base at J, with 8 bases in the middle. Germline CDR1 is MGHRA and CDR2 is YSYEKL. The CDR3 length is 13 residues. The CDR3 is CASREAGTDTQYF. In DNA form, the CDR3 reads TGCGCCAGCAGGGAAGCGGGCACAGATACGCAGTATTTT.

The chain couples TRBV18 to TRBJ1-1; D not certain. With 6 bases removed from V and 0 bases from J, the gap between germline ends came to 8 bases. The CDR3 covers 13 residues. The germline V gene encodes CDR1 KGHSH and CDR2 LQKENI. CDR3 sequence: CASSGTLNTEAFF. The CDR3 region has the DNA TGTGCCAGCTCGGGCACATTGAACACTGAAGCTTTCTTT. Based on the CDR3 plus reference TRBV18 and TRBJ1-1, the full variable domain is NAGVMQNPRHLVRRRGQEARLRCSPMKGHSHVYWYRQLPEEGLKFMVYLQKENIIDESGMPKERFSAEFPKEGPSILRIQQVVRGDSAAYFCASSGTLNTEAFFGQGTRLTVV.

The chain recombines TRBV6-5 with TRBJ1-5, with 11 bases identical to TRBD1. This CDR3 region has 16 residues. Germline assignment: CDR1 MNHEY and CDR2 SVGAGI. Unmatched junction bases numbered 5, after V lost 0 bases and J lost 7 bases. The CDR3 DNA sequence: TGTGCCAGCAGTTACTCCAGGACAGGGGGCTTACAGCCCCAGCATTTT. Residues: CASSYSRTGGLQPQHF.

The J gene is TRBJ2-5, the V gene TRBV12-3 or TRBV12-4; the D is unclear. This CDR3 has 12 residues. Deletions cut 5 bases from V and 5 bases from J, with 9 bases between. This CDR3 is CASSTFAETQYF. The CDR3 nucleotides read TGTGCCAGCAGTACCTTTGCGGAGACCCAGTACTTC.